The 28 T cell receptor beta chains presented below share a single source sample, sequenced in a study of monozygotic twins with inflammatory bowel disease (dated by TCRdb to about 2019). Receptors were amplified or captured by 5' RACE. The sample was run on an Illumina HiSeq 2500. TCRdb reanalyzed the reads, keeping one entry per CDR3 protein sequence and omitting DNA. The sample table on file contains roughly 90,000 distinct CDR3 sequences. The ten biggest clones cover around 7% of the sample. Sequencing used blood. The receptors derive from a human donor with ulcerative colitis or Crohn's disease, or a healthy co-twin of an affected twin (not recorded which).

V usage is TRBV10-3 and J usage is TRBJ2-3; TCRdb's assignment of TRBD2 cannot be checked, as there is no DNA. The germline CDR1 and CDR2 sequences are ENHRY and SYGVKD. The length of the CDR3 is 13 residues. Here the CDR3 reads CAITPGLTDTQYF.

The V call is TRBV11-2, the J call TRBJ2-1; TCRdb's D call of TRBD2 is untestable without DNA. The CDR3 has 15 residues. Germline values: CDR1 SGHAT, CDR2 FQNNGV. The CDR3 sequence is CASSPAGGRNNEQFF. The complete variable domain, with remaining parts taken from reference TRBV11-2 and TRBJ2-1, reads EAGVAQSPRYKIIEKRQSVAFWCNPISGHATLYWYQQILGQGPKLLIQFQNNGVVDDSQLPKDRFSAERLKGVDSTLKIQPAKLEDSAVYLCASSPAGGRNNEQFFGPGTRLTVL.

The chain links TRBV7-8 to TRBJ2-5; TCRdb names TRBD2, which stays unverified in the absence of DNA. The germline V gene encodes CDR1 SGHVS and CDR2 FQNEAQ. The CDR3 sequence is 13 residues long. The CDR3 region is CASSKRGVETQYF. The variable domain in full, completed from reference TRBV7-8 and TRBJ2-5, reads GAGVSQSPRYKVAKRGQDVALRCDPISGHVSLFWYQQALGQGPEFLTYFQNEAQLDKSGLPSDRFFAERPEGSVSTLKIQRTQQEDSAVYLCASSKRGVETQYFGPGTRLLVL.

The chain has TRBV5-1 and TRBJ1-1; with no DNA, the TCRdb D assignment of TRBD1 cannot be verified. CDR1 is SGHRS, CDR2 YFSETQ, per germline. CDR3 length: 18 residues. CDR3 loop: CASSLPGTGSEGNTEAFF.

The J gene is TRBJ2-1, the V gene TRBV25-1; TCRdb proposes TRBD2, but this gene call is untestable without DNA. The CDR3 is 16 amino acids. Germline CDR1 reads MGHDK; CDR2 reads SYGVNS. CDR3 region: CASSEYGGESYNEQFF.

This chain links TRBV28 with TRBJ2-3. This CDR3 has 13 residues. Germline V gives CDR1 MDHEN, CDR2 SYDVKM. The CDR3 protein is CASSLPHTDTQYF. The full variable domain, its missing parts supplied by reference TRBV28 and TRBJ2-3, is DVKVTQSSRYLVKRTGEKVFLECVQDMDHENMFWYRQDPGLGLRLIYFSYDVKMKEKGDIPEGYSVSREKKERFSLILESASTNQTSMYLCASSLPHTDTQYFGPGTRLTVL.

The chain has TRBV20-1 and TRBJ1-6; as DNA is missing, the TRBD1 call by TCRdb cannot be tested. This CDR3 comprises 13 residues. Germline V gene sequence: CDR1 DFQATT, CDR2 SNEGSKA (reference sequence). The CDR3 sequence is CSARTDTNSPLHF.

The gene calls are TRBV7-9 and TRBJ1-2. The CDR3 runs 15 residues. CDR1 SEHNR and CDR2 FQNEAQ come from the germline V gene (reference sequence). The CDR3 region is CASSLEGAVNYGYTF.

This chain connects TRBV5-1 to TRBJ2-3; TCRdb indicates TRBD1, and absent DNA this call remains unverified. Germline CDR1 reads SGHRS; CDR2 reads YFSETQ. The CDR3 consists of 15 residues. CDR3 region: CASSLTGAPTDTQYF.

The rearrangement links TRBV6-5 to TRBJ2-1; with no DNA, the TCRdb D assignment of TRBD1 cannot be verified. CDR3 size: 15 residues. The V gene's germline CDR1 is MNHEY and CDR2 SVGAGI. The CDR3 region is CASNILGQSRNEQFF.

The chain couples TRBV6-5 to TRBJ1-1. The CDR3 has 16 amino acids. Germline V gives CDR1 MNHEY, CDR2 SVGAGI. The CDR3 is CASSYTRPSQSTEAFF.

CDR3 amino acids: CASREVNYGYTF. The chain employs TRBV5-1 and TRBJ1-2. The CDR3 runs 12 residues. Germline V gene lookup returns CDR1 SGHRS and CDR2 YFSETQ.

The V gene is TRBV5-6, the J gene TRBJ2-3. Germline CDR1 is SGHDT and CDR2 is YYEEEE. The length of the CDR3 is 13 residues. The CDR3: CASSLISTDTQYF.

V usage is TRBV5-1 and J usage is TRBJ2-7; no DNA is available, so the TRBD1 call from TCRdb remains unchecked. The germline V gene encodes CDR1 SGHRS and CDR2 YFSETQ. CDR3 length equals 13 residues. The CDR3 spells CASSLEQGPEQYF.

The CDR3 sequence: CASSLGRAKNIQYF. The gene calls are TRBV5-1 and TRBJ2-4. CDR3 length equals 14 residues. Looked up from germline, CDR1 is SGHRS and CDR2 is YFSETQ.

The chain combines TRBV20-1 with TRBJ1-3; TCRdb proposes TRBD1, but this gene call is untestable without DNA. CDR1 is DFQATT, CDR2 SNEGSKA, per germline (reference sequence). CDR3 length: 12 amino acids. CDR3: CSARTSGGTIYF.

The chain is built from TRBV20-1 and TRBJ2-4; TCRdb's assignment of TRBD1 cannot be checked, as there is no DNA. Germline V gives CDR1 DFQATT, CDR2 SNEGSKA (reference sequence). CDR3 size: 16 residues. CDR3: CSARDRGKSTKNIQYF.

The genes are TRBV5-5 and TRBJ2-1. The length of the CDR3 is 18 residues. CDR1 and CDR2 (germline): SGHKS, YYEKEE (reference sequence). This CDR3 is CASSAWWFGRLSYNEQFF.

The CDR3 region is CASSSNNRGAEAFF. This chain joins TRBV3-1 and TRBJ1-1; the TRBD1 assignment by TCRdb is unverifiable without DNA. The length of the CDR3 is 14 residues. The germline CDR1 and CDR2 sequences are LGHDT and YNNKEL (reference sequence).

The chain is built from TRBV7-8 and TRBJ1-1; TCRdb picks TRBD1, but there is no DNA to check that call. The CDR3 length is 14 residues. Germline CDR1 is SGHVS and CDR2 is FQNEAQ. CDR3 protein: CASSFSGELAEAFF. Together with reference TRBV7-8 and TRBJ1-1, the CDR3 gives the full variable domain: GAGVSQSPRYKVAKRGQDVALRCDPISGHVSLFWYQQALGQGPEFLTYFQNEAQLDKSGLPSDRFFAERPEGSVSTLKIQRTQQEDSAVYLCASSFSGELAEAFFGQGTRLTVV.

This rearrangement joins TRBV9 to TRBJ2-1; TCRdb's assignment of TRBD2 cannot be checked, as there is no DNA. The CDR3 is 18 residues long. Germline V gene sequence: CDR1 SGDLS, CDR2 YYNGEE. This CDR3 is CASSVEGLAGGLDNEQFF.

This CDR3 reads CASSVGGEAAYEQYF. The genes are TRBV9 and TRBJ2-7. Germline-derived CDR1 and CDR2 are SGDLS and YYNGEE. The CDR3 is 15 residues long.

This chain joins TRBV7-3 and TRBJ2-1. The CDR3 totals 11 residues. In germline, CDR1 is SGHTA, CDR2 FQGTGA. The CDR3 sequence: CASSLHNEQFF.

The chain employs TRBV7-8 and TRBJ2-3; checking the TCRdb D call of TRBD2 is not possible without DNA. Germline lookup yields CDR1 SGHVS and CDR2 FQNEAQ. This CDR3 spans 13 amino acids. This CDR3 is CASTEWAEGTQYF.

The V and J genes are TRBV3-1 and TRBJ2-5; TCRdb proposes TRBD2, but this gene call is untestable without DNA. The CDR3 runs to 13 residues. Germline CDR1 is LGHDT and CDR2 is YNNKEL (reference sequence). This CDR3 is CASSRLVWETQYF.

This chain connects TRBV20-1 to TRBJ1-2; TCRdb's D call of TRBD1 is untestable without DNA. Germline loops: CDR1 DFQATT, CDR2 SNEGSKA (reference sequence). The CDR3 length is 15 residues. The CDR3 loop is CSARDLRTGNYGYTF.

This rearrangement joins TRBV19 to TRBJ1-4. The CDR3 loop spans 14 amino acids. The germline V gene has CDR1 LNHDA and CDR2 SQIVND (reference sequence). The CDR3 loop reads CASRETATNEKLFF.

The chain links TRBV11-3 to TRBJ1-1. Germline V gives CDR1 SGHNT, CDR2 YENEEA. The CDR3 totals 14 residues. The CDR3 is CASSPEGRATEAFF.